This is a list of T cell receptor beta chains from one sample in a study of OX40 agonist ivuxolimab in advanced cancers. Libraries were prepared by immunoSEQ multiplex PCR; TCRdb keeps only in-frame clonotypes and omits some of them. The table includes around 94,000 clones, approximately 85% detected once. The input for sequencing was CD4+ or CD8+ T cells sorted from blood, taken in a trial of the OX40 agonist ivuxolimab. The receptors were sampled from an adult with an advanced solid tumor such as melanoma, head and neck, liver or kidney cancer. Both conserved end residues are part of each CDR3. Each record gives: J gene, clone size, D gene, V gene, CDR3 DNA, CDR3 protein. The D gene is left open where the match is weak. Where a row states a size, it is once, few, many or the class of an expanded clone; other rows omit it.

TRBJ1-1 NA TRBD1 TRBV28 TGTGCCAGCAGTTTTGCAGGGGGCGGAAAAGCGAACACTGAAGCTTTCTTT CASSFAGGGKANTEAFF
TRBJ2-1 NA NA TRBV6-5 TGTGCCAGCAGTTTAAGTGGGGCCTACAATGAGCAGTTCTTC CASSLSGAYNEQFF
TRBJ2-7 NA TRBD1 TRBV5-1 TGCGCCAGCAGCTTGAGGGCAGGGGGCTACGAGCAGTACTTC CASSLRAGGYEQYF
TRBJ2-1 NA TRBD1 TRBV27 TGTGCCAGCAGTTTGCGGACAGGTACTTACAATGAGCAGTTCTTC CASSLRTGTYNEQFF
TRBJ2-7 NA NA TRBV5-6 TGTGCCAGCAGCTTGGGGCGGGGCGAGCAGTACTTC CASSLGRGEQYF
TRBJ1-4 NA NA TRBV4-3 TGCGCCAGCAGCCAAGATTGGAGCAACGCCAGGGAAAAACTGTTTTTT CASSQDWSNAREKLFF
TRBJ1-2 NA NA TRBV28 TGTGCCAGCAGCCCCGGACAGTACGACGGCTACACCTTC CASSPGQYDGYTF
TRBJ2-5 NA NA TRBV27 TGTGCCAGCAAAAGGGAGTTGGGGACTCAAGAGACCCAGTACTTC CASKRELGTQETQYF
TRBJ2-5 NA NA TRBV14 TGTGCCAGCAGCCAAGGGACGTACCAAGAGACCCAGTACTTC CASSQGTYQETQYF
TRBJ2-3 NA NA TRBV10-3 TGTGCCATCAGTGAGTCGCTAGCGGATACGCAGTATTTT CAISESLADTQYF
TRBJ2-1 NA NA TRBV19 TGTGCCAGTAGTATCTATAACAATGAGCAGTTCTTC CASSIYNNEQFF
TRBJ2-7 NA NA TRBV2 TGTGCCAGCAGTGACGGAAGTCCCTACGAGCAGTACTTC CASSDGSPYEQYF
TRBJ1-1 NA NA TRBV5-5 TGTGCCAGCAGCTTGGAGTGGTCAAATGAAGCTTTCTTT CASSLEWSNEAFF
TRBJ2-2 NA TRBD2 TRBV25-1 TGTGCCAGCAGTGAATGGGGCCCTAGCGGGGTACCCGGGGAGCTGTTTTTT CASSEWGPSGVPGELFF
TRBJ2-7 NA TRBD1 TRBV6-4 TGTGCCAGCAGTGACACCGGGACAGGGTCCCACGAGCAGTACTTC CASSDTGTGSHEQYF
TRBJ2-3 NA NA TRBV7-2 TGTGCCAGCTCCCCTGGGGGGAGTAGGGATACGCAGTATTTT CASSPGGSRDTQYF
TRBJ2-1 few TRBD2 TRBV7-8 TGTGCCAGCTGCCTTAGCGGGGGGGTTTATGGGCTTGAGCAGTTCTTC CASCLSGGVYGLEQFF
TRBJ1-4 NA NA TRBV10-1 TGCGCCAGCAGCTTGGGACCTCATAATGAAAAACTGTTTTTT CASSLGPHNEKLFF
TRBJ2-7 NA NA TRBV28 TGTGCCAGCACGTCGCTTAATCTCGATTTGGGCGAGCAGTACTTC CASTSLNLDLGEQYF
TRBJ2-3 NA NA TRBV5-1 TGCGCCAGCAGCTTACGACGCGTAGCTAGCGCAGATACGCAGTATTTT CASSLRRVASADTQYF
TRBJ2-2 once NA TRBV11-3 TGTGCCAGCAAGTCCCGGGACTTTTACGGTCGCGGGGAGCTGTTTTTT CASKSRDFYGRGELFF
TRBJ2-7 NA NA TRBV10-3 TGTGCCATCATCGGGCTATTCAACTACGAGCAGTACTTC CAIIGLFNYEQYF